This T cell receptor (beta chain) was profiled in a study of blood T cell repertoires in COVID-19. Study context: COVID-19 samples collected from the United States, Italy and Spain covered acute and convalescent phases. The cDNA or gDNA used as material had been derived from T cells, B-cell-depleted T cells, or PBMCs.

Participants came from fewer than 25 US areas, aged about 18 to 89 years. The CDR3 spans 16 residues. V shed 0 bases, J shed 9 bases, and the junction held 9 bases outside the gene matches. Germline CDR1 reads LNHNV; CDR2 reads YYDKDF (reference sequence). Original data processing: Researchers report that nucleated cell counts were estimated from reference gene primer amplification. Method: immunoSEQ multiplex PCR; TCRdb's copy keeps in-frame clones and lacks some. From that table come the V and J calls and clone size; the DNA was used to work out D and trimming. The sample has approximately 210,000 clones, 81% seen once.

Sequencing input: PBMCs or T cells enriched from blood (not recorded which). The sequence was obtained from a woman in her 50s with acute COVID-19. This rearrangement joins TRBV15 to TRBJ2-1, with 9 bases that match TRBD2. CDR3 in DNA: TGTGCCACCAGCAGAGATCTGGCTAGCGGGAAGGGTGAGCAGTTCTTC. The encoded protein is CATSRDLASGKGEQFF.